This note documents a single T cell receptor (beta chain) sequence. As handled by the study authors: Amplifying reference gene primers gave estimates of nucleated cell counts. The protocol was immunoSEQ multiplex PCR, while the TCRdb copy is restricted to in-frame clones and leaves out a portion. Clonal size and the V and J genes are those of that table, whereas D and trimming came from the DNA. The table has about 69,000 clones, roughly 80% seen once. The sample originates from a study of blood T cell repertoires in COVID-19. About the research overall: Some COVID-19 samples were acute and others convalescent; all came from the United States, Italy and Spain. Sources were T cells, B-cell-depleted T cells, or PBMCs; the material itself was cDNA or gDNA.

The CDR3 extends over 12 amino acids. With 0 bases removed from V and 9 bases from J, the gap between germline ends came to 9 bases. Germline V gene sequence: CDR1 SGHTS, CDR2 YDEGEE. Material: peripheral blood. V gene TRBV5-8 combines with J gene TRBJ1-1; D remains ambiguous. The sequence was collected from a man between 60 and 70 years old with acute or convalescent COVID-19. The CDR3 DNA reads as TGTGCCAGCAGCTTGGCCACAGAAAAAGCTTTCTTT. The encoded protein is CASSLATEKAFF.